Listed below are T cell receptor beta chains from one sample, sequenced in a study of T-cell memory formation after mild COVID-19. One entry per CDR3 protein results from TCRdb running MiXCR on the 5' RACE reads. The sample comprises 400,000 to 550,000 distinct CDR3 sequences, roughly 25% of which are singletons, and around 13% rests with the top ten. Sequenced material: PBMCs or a T cell subset sorted from them (not recorded which). These receptors were taken from an adult woman who had mild COVID-19 (a few samples of this study predate the infection). Cell type and time point are not known. Each CDR3 is given with its conserved first and last residue.

j_gene,v_gene,CDR3aa
TRBJ2-7,TRBV2,CASSERDYYEQYF
TRBJ2-3,TRBV6-5,CASSFGQGRDTQYF
TRBJ1-2,TRBV25-1,CASSEKSSSGYTF
TRBJ2-2,TRBV11-3,CASSFPVRGTTGELFF
TRBJ2-7,TRBV5-6,CASSFSGTEQYF
TRBJ2-5,TRBV28,CASSDPVTEQETQYF
TRBJ2-1,TRBV5-5,CASSFLIIVIGNEQFF
TRBJ2-7,TRBV27,CASGRDSTYEQYF
TRBJ2-3,TRBV29-1,CSVRGRATDTQYF
TRBJ2-1,TRBV12-3/TRBV12-4,CASTKALAGHNEQFF
TRBJ1-1,TRBV20-1,CSARVSGRKERYTEAFF
TRBJ1-1,TRBV6-1,CASTGFRAEAFF
TRBJ2-7,TRBV5-1,CASSPLLALNTHRSYEQYF
TRBJ2-3,TRBV20-1,CSARVGEADTQYF
TRBJ1-5,TRBV12-3/TRBV12-4,CASSQQGTNQPQHF
TRBJ2-2,TRBV19,CASSTLRTNTGELFF
TRBJ1-2,TRBV9,CASSGPETPAYGYTF
TRBJ2-1,TRBV5-1,CASSRTSGGFSYNEQFF
TRBJ2-3,TRBV5-1,CASSSDRERTDTQYF
TRBJ1-2,TRBV24-1,CATSESGSNYGYTF
TRBJ2-2,TRBV7-2,CASSLKSLAGAGELFF
TRBJ2-2,TRBV7-8,CASSYQDRNTGELFF
TRBJ2-5,TRBV7-3,CASSPPRTQYF
TRBJ1-4,TRBV29-1,CSVSAREPVGEKLFF
TRBJ2-1,TRBV11-2,CASSFIGGNEQFF
TRBJ2-1,TRBV5-1,CASSLVGEWDEQFF
TRBJ1-2,TRBV12-3/TRBV12-4,CASSLTTGAKNTF
TRBJ2-3,TRBV4-3,CASSQDPGFHTDTQYF
TRBJ2-1,TRBV20-1,CSARDFLGSSYNEQFF
TRBJ2-1,TRBV6-5,CASSYPPGTPAYEQFF
TRBJ1-2,TRBV6-6,CASGTGPDYGYTF
TRBJ2-3,TRBV27,CASASLPTGGADTQYF
TRBJ2-2,TRBV5-1,CASSLVADPNTGELFF
TRBJ2-3,TRBV20-1,CSAEDYRGEDTQYF
TRBJ2-1,TRBV27,CASSPIHVSSYNEQFF
TRBJ1-2,TRBV7-9,CASSLVTDGYTF
TRBJ2-5,TRBV4-1,CASSPGAANRETQYF
TRBJ1-2,TRBV9,CASSEDRAGGYTF
TRBJ2-7,TRBV25-1,CASSASNRGAYEQYF
TRBJ2-3,TRBV7-8,CASILLRRGVSTDTQYF
TRBJ1-2,TRBV12-3/TRBV12-4,CASSLVEDRGSYTF